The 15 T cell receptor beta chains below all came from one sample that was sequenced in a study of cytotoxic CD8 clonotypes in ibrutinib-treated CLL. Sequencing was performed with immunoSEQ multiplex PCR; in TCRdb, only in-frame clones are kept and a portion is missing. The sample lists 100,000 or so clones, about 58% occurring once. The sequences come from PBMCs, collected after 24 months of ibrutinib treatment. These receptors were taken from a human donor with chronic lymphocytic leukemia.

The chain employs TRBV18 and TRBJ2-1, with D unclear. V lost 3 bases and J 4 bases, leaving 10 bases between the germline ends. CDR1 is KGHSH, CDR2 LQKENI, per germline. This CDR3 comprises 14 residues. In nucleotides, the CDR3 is TGTGCCAGCTCACCCCAAAACGGATACAATGAGCAGTTCTTC. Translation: CASSPQNGYNEQFF.

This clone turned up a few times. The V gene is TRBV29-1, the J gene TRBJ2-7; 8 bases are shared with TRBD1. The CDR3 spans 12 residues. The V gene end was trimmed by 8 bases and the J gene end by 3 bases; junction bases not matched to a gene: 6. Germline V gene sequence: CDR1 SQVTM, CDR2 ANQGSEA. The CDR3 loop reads CSIRDRSYEQYF. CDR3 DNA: TGCAGCATCCGGGACAGGAGCTACGAGCAGTACTTC.

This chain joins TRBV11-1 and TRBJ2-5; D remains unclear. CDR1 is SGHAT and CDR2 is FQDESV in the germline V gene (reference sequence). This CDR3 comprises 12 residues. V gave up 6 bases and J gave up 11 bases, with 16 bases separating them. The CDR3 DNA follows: TGTGCCAGCAGTCAATCCTTCGGTGAGCAGTACTTC. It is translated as CASSQSFGEQYF.

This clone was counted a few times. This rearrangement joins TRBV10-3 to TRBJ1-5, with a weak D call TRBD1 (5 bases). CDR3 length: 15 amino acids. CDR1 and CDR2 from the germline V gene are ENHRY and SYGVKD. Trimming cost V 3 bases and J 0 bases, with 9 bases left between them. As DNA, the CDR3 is TGTGCCATCAGTGACGGGGGAATTAGCAATCAGCCCCAGCATTTT. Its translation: CAISDGGISNQPQHF.

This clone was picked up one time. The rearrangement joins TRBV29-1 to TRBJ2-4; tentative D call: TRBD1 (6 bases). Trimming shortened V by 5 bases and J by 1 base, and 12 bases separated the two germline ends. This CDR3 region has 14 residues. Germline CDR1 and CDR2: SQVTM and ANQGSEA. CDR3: CSVQGMGAKNIQYF. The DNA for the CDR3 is TGCAGCGTTCAGGGGATGGGGGCCAAAAACATTCAGTACTTC.

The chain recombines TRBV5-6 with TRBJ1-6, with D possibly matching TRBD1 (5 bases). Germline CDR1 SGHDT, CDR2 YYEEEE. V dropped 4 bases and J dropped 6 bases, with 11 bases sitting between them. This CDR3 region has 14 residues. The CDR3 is CASSGRALNSPLHF. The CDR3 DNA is TGTGCCAGCAGCGGCAGGGCACTTAATTCACCCCTCCACTTT.

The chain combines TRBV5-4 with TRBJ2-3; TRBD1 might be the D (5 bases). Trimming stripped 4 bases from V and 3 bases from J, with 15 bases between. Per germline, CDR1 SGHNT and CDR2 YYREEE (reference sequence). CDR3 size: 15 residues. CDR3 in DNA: TGTGCCAGCAGCGCTGACAGAACTACGACAGATACGCAGTATTTT. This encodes CASSADRTTTDTQYF.

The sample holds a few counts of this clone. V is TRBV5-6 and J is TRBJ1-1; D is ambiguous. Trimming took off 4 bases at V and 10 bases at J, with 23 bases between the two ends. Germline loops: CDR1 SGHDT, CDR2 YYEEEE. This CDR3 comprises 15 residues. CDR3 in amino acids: CASSNLALGSRSAFF. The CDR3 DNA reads TGTGCCAGCAGCAATTTAGCGCTGGGCAGCAGGTCAGCTTTCTTT.

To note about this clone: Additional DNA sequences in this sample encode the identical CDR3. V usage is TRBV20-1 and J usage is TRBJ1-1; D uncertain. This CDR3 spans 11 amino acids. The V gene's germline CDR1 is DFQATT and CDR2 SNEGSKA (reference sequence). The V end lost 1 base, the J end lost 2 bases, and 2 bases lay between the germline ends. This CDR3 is CSARGNTEAFF. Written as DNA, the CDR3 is TGCAGTGCTAGAGGAAACACTGAAGCTTTCTTT.

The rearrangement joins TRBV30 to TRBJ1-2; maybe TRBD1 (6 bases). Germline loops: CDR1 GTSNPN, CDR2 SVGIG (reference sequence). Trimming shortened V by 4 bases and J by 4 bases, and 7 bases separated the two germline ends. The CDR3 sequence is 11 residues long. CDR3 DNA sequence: TGTGCCTGGATGGACAGCTATGGCTACACCTTC. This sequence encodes CAWMDSYGYTF.

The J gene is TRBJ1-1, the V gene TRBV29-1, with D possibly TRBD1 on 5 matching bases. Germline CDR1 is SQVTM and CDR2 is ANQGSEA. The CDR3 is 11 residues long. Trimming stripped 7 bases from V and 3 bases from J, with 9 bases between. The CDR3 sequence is CSGDRHTEAFF. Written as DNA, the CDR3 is TGCAGCGGCGACAGACACACTGAAGCTTTCTTT.

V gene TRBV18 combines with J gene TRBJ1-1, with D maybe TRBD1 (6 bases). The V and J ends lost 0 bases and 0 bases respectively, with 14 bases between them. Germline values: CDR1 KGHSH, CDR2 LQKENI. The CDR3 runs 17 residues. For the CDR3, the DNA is TGTGCCAGCTCACCACCGGCTCAGGGGCTGATGAACACTGAAGCTTTCTTT. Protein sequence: CASSPPAQGLMNTEAFF. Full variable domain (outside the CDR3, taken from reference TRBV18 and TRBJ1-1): NAGVMQNPRHLVRRRGQEARLRCSPMKGHSHVYWYRQLPEEGLKFMVYLQKENIIDESGMPKERFSAEFPKEGPSILRIQQVVRGDSAAYFCASSPPAQGLMNTEAFFGQGTRLTVV.

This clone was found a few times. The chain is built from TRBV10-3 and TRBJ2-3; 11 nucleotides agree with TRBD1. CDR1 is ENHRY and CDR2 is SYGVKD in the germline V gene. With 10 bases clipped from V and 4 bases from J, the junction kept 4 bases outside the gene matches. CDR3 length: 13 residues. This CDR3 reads CATRGQGADTQYF. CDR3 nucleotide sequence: TGTGCCACCAGGGGACAGGGGGCAGATACGCAGTATTTT.

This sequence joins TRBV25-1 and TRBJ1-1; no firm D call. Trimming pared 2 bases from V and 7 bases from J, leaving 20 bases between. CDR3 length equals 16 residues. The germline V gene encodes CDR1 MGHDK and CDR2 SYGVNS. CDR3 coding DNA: TGTGCCAGCAGTGAAATGAGTGGATCGTTTGTCGTTGAAGCTTTCTTT. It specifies CASSEMSGSFVVEAFF.

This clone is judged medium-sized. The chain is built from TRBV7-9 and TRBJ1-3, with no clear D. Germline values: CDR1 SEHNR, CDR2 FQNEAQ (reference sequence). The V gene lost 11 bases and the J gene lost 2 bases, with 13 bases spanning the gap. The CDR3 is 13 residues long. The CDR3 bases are TGTGCCGGCGAGCGGGCGGCTGGAAACACCATATATTTT. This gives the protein CAGERAAGNTIYF.